The source of this TCR beta chain is a study of shared clonotypes between healthy human individuals. The assay was immunoSEQ multiplex PCR, and TCRdb's table has in-frame clones only and misses some. The profile shows hundreds of thousands of clones, about 74% of them singletons. Notes on this clone: What it binds is unknown.

Notes on the study in general: Naive subsets usually exceeded memory subsets in estimated richness.

CDR3 length: 15 residues. Germline V CDR1 and CDR2: MNHEY, SMNVEV (reference sequence). Losses at the gene ends were 6 bases for V and 3 bases for J; bases not matched to a gene: 9. The gene calls are TRBV27 and TRBJ2-7; 9 positions agree with TRBD2. The origin of this receptor is a woman in her twenties or thirties in good health. The specimen sequenced was memory CD4+ T cells sorted from blood. This sample's subset: CD45RA-negative fraction. The CDR3 loop reads CASSSAGLALYEQYF. The CDR3, as DNA: TGTGCCAGCAGCTCCGCGGGACTAGCTCTCTACGAGCAGTACTTC.